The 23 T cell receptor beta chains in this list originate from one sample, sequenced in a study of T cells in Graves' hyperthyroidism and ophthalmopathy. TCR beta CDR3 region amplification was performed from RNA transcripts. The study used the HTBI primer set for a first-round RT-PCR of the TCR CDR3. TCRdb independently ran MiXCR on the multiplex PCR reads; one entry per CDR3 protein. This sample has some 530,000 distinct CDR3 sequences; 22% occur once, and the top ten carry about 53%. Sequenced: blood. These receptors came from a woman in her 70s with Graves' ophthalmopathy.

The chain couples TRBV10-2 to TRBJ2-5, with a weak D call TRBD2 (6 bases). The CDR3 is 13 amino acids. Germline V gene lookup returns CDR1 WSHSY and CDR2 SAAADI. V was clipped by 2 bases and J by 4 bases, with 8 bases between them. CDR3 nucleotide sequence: TGCGCCAGCAGTGAGGTGGGGGGAGAGACCCAGTACTTC. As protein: CASSEVGGETQYF.

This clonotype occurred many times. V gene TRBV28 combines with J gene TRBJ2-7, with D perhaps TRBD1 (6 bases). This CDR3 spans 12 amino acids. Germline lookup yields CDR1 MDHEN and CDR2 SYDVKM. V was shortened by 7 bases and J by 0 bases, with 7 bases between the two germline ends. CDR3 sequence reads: CASKDSSYEQYF. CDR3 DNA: TGTGCCAGCAAGGACAGCTCCTACGAGCAGTACTTC.

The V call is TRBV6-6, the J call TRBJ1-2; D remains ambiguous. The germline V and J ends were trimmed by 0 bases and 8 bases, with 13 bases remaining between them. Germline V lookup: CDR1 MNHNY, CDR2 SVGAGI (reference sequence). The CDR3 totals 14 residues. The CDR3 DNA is TGTGCCAGCAGTTACTCGACCCTCCCTGGGGGCTACACCTTC. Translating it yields CASSYSTLPGGYTF.

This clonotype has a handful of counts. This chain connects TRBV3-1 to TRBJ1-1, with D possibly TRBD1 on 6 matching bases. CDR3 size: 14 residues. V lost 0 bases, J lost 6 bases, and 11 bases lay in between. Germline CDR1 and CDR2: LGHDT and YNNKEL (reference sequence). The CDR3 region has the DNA TGTGCCAGCAGCCAAGATTTAGGGGGGGCTGAAGCTTTCTTT. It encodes CASSQDLGGAEAFF. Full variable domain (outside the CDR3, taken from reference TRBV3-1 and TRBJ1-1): DTAVSQTPKYLVTQMGNDKSIKCEQNLGHDTMYWYKQDSKKFLKIMFSYNNKELIINETVPNRFSPKSPDKAHLNLHINSLELGDSAVYFCASSQDLGGAEAFFGQGTRLTVV.

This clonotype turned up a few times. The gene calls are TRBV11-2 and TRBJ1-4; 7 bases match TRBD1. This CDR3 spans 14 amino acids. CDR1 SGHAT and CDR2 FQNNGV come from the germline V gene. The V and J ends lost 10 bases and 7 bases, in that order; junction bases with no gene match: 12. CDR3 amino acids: CANSKGGLGEKLFF. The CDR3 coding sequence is TGTGCCAACTCAAAAGGGGGCTTGGGTGAAAAACTGTTTTTT.

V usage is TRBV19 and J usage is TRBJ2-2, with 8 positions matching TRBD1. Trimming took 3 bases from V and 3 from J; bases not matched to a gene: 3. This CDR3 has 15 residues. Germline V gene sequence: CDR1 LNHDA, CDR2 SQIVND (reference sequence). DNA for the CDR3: TGTGCCAGTAGTATTGACAGGGGATACACCGGGGAGCTGTTTTTT. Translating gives CASSIDRGYTGELFF.

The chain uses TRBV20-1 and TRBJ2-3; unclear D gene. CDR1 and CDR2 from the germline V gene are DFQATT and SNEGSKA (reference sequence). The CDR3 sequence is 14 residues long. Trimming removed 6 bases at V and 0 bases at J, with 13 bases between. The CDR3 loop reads CSATSETSTDTQYF. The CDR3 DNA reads TGCAGTGCCACCAGCGAGACTAGCACAGATACGCAGTATTTT.

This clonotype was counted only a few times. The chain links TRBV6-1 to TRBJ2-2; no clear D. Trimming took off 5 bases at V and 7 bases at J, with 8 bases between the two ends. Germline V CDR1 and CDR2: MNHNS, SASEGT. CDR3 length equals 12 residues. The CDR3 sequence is CASSRIGGELFF. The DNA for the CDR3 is TGTGCCAGCAGTCGTATTGGCGGGGAGCTGTTTTTT.

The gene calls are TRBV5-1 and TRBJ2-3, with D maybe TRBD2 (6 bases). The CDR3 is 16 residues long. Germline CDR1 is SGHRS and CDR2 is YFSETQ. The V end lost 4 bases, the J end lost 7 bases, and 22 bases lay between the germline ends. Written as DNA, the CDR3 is TGCGCCAGCAGCCCGGCGGGACTGGGAATTTTGAATACGCAGTATTTT. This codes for CASSPAGLGILNTQYF.

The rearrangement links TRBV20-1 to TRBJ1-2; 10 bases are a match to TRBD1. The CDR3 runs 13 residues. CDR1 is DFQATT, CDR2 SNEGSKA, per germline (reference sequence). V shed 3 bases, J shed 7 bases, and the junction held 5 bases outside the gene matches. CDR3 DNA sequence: TGCAGTGCTAGTTCCGGGACAGGGGTTGGCTACACCTTC. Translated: CSASSGTGVGYTF.

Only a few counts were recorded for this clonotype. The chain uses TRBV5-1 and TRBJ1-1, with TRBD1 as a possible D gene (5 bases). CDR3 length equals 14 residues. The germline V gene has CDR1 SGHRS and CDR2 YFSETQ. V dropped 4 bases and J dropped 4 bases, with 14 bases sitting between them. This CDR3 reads CASSPGWRGTEAFF. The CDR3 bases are TGCGCCAGCAGCCCTGGTTGGAGGGGCACTGAAGCTTTCTTT.

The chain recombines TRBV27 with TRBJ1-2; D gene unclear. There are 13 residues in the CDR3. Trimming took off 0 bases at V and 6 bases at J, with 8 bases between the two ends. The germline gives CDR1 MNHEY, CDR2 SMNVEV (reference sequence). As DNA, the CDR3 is TGTGCCAGCAGTTTATCCTGGTTGGATGGCTACACCTTC. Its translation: CASSLSWLDGYTF.

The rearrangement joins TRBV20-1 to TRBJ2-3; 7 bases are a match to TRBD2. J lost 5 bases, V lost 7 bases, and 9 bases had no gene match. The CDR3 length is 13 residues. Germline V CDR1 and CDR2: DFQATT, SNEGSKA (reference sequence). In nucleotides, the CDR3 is TGCAGTGGGGTGGGAGGGCCCGAAGATACGCAGTATTTT. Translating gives CSGVGGPEDTQYF.

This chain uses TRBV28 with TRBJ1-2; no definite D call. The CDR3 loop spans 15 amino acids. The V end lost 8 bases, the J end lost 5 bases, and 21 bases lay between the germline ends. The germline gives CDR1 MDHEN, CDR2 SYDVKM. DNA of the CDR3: TGTGCCAGCTCCGAAGGCGGGGAGGGAATTTATGGCTACACCTTC. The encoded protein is CASSEGGEGIYGYTF.

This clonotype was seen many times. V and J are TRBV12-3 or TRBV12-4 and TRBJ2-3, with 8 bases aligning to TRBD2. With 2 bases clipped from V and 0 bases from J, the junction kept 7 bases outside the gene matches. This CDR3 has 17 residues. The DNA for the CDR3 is TGTGCCAGCAGTTTACAACTAGCGGAGACTAGCACAGATACGCAGTATTTT. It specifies CASSLQLAETSTDTQYF.

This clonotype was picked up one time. The CDR3 spells CSASQSSGPGELFF. The CDR3 nucleotides read TGCAGTGCTAGTCAAAGCTCCGGTCCCGGGGAGCTGTTTTTT. This chain connects TRBV20-1 to TRBJ2-2; D gene unclear. Germline V gives CDR1 DFQATT, CDR2 SNEGSKA (reference sequence). CDR3 length: 14 residues. V gave up 3 bases and J gave up 6 bases, with 14 bases separating them.

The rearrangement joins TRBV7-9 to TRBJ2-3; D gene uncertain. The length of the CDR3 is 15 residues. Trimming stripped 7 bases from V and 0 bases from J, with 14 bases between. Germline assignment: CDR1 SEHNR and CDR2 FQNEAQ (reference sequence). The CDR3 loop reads CASTQQGASTDTQYF. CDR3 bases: TGTGCCAGCACCCAGCAAGGAGCGAGCACAGATACGCAGTATTTT.

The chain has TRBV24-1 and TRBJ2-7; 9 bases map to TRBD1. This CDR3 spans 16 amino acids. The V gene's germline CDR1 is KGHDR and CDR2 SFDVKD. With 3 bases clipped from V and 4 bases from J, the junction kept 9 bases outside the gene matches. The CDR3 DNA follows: TGTGCCACCAGTGATGGTGGGACAGGGAATCGTTACGAGCAGTACTTC. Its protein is CATSDGGTGNRYEQYF.

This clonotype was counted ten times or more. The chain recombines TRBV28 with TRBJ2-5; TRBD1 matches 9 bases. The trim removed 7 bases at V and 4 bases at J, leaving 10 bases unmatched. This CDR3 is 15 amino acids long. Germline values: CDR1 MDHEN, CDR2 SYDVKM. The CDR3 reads CASIPPGQGGETQYF. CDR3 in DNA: TGTGCCAGCATTCCCCCGGGACAGGGAGGAGAGACCCAGTACTTC.

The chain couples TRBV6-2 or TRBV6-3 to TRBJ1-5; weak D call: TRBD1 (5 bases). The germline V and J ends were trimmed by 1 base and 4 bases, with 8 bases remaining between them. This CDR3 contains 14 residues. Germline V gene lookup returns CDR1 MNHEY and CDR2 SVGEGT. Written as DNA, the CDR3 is TGTGCCAGCAGTTACTGGGGCCCTAATCAGCCCCAGCATTTT. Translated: CASSYWGPNQPQHF.

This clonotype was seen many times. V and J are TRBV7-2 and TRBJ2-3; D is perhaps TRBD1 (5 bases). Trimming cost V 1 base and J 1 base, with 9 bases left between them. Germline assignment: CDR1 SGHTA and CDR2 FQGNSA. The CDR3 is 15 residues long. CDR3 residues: CASSLVQGGTDTQYF. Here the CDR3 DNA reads TGTGCCAGCAGCTTAGTCCAGGGTGGCACAGATACGCAGTATTTT.

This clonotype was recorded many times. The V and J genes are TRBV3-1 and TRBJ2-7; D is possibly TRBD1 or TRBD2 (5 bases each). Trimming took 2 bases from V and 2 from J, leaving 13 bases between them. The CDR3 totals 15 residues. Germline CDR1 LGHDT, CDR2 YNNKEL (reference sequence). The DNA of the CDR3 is TGTGCCAGCAGCCAATCTGAGGGGCGGCCCTACGAGCAGTACTTC. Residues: CASSQSEGRPYEQYF.

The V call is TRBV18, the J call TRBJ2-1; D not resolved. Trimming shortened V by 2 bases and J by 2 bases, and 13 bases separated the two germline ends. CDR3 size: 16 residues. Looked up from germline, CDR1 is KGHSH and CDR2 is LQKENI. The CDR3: CASSPSDTRAYNEQFF. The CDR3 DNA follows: TGTGCCAGCTCACCATCTGACACACGAGCCTACAATGAGCAGTTCTTC.